This TCR beta chain was retrieved from a study of T cell repertoires in aging, cancer and after chemotherapy (dated by TCRdb to the late 2010s). Regarding the research as a whole: The donors fell into six age groups ranging from 30 or younger to 70 or older, and each group had at least three individuals. Control TCR repertoires from healthy donors were recorded across several months to years, and re-sampling revealed clear clonal overlap. The full dataset contained roughly 8.8 million TCR reads. To look at immunoaging and at how T cells reconstitute after chemotherapy, the study profiled TCR beta repertoires in peripheral blood from both healthy donors and cancer patients. A cohort of more than 200 cancer patients (94 with hematological and around 130 with solid cancers) was assembled, and approximately 99 healthy donors were included as a reference group. Broad study findings and their caveats: The authors noted that the repertoire data do not allow conclusions about immunological memory after chemotherapy. In both cancer cohorts, median generation probability rose over the chemotherapy interval, which suggests that the repertoire was reconstituted through rebound thymic output. In healthy donors, the decline in TCR diversity with age was mainly due to loss of richness, whereas in cancer patients loss of evenness also played a role. Significantly lower blood TCR diversity and higher clonality were observed in untreated patients with hematological or solid cancers than in age-matched healthy donors.

Multiplex touch-down PCR with a mixed TRB-A/B primer pool was used to amplify rearranged TRB sequences covering the V, D and J segments. Two consecutive PCR reactions with Phusion HS II polymerase added Illumina adapters and sample indices to the amplicons. The amplicons were purified from gel with the NucleoSpin Gel and PCR Clean-up kit and then assessed with Qubit and an Agilent 2100 Bioanalyzer. Sequencing of the libraries was done on an Illumina MiSeq with paired-end, single-indexed 600-cycle runs. As for the authors' bioinformatics: MiXCR versions 2.12 and 3.0.5 were used to process the TRB sequences. Each unique CDR3 nucleotide sequence counted as one clone, and only productive sequences with at least two reads were retained. Repertoire metrics included Shannon diversity, evenness, clonality (one minus evenness), and alpha-parameterized diversity profiles from alpha 0 to 5. The IGoR algorithm was used to calculate generation probabilities for clones in the paired samples taken before and after chemotherapy. The public reads were run again by TCRdb, first through fastp at Q25 and then through MiXCR, and only productive beta chains were kept. When rows share a CDR3 protein, they turn into one entry using the most common DNA and genes. The V and J calls and clone size are TCRdb's, not the authors'. Here the sample has about 8,200 distinct CDR3 sequences; 32% occur a single time. The ten most abundant clones make up 3.6% of the sample.

This clonotype has only one observation. Its antigen target is currently unknown. The missing conserved phenylalanine or tryptophan at the end of this CDR3 makes a read error likely. TCR beta rearrangements were amplified from genomic DNA isolated from peripheral blood, not from sorted cells or RNA. Termini included, the CDR3 measures 15 amino acids. Of all the DNA, just the CDR3 is kept, 45 bases in frame from base 1. After removal of 8 bases from V and 8 bases from J, the junction retains 12 bases not matched to a gene. The germline V gene (reference sequence) yields GTSNPN for CDR1 and SVGIG for CDR2.

Sequenced input: blood. The V and J segments used are TRBV30 and TRBJ2-1; 13 bases in the junction line up with TRBD2. This clonotype was sampled from a human donor in good health. This receptor carries the CDR3 CAVTGLAGRRDEQFL. The nucleotide sequence reads as follows: TGTGCCGTTACGGGACTAGCGGGGAGAAGGGATGAGCAGTTCTTA.